This TCR beta chain was retrieved from a study of cytomegalovirus exposure and HLA in healthy donors. Points from the study as a whole: Data from an earlier analysis indicated that most TCR beta V segments were productive either about 90% or about 30% of the time. Exclusion applied to some V segments, including TRBV6-2 and TRBV6-3, as they were indistinguishable. TCR beta sequences reportedly predicted most subjects' HLA-A and HLA-B alleles accurately.

CDR3 size: 20 residues. Germline assignment: CDR1 SGHNT and CDR2 YYREEE (reference sequence). V trimming: 2 bases; J trimming: 3 bases; junction bases outside the gene matches: 12. This clone was found a few times. Its antigen is unidentified. The donors were healthy bone marrow donors. PCR amplification relied on 60 Vbeta primers (plus 13 Jbeta primers). Using immunoSEQ multiplex PCR, the repertoire was profiled, and TCRdb retains in-frame clones only, with some absent. The sample consists of fewer than 250,000 clones, 65% to 85% of them appearing once. The sample comprised PBMCs. The chain is built from TRBV5-4 and TRBJ2-3, with 16 bases lining up with TRBD2. The clonotype was recovered from a woman under 30 in good health and CMV-seronegative. The CDR3 reads CASSLPPGTSGGARTDTQYF. The CDR3 nucleotides read TGTGCCAGCAGCTTACCACCGGGGACTAGCGGGGGGGCCCGGACAGATACGCAGTATTTT.